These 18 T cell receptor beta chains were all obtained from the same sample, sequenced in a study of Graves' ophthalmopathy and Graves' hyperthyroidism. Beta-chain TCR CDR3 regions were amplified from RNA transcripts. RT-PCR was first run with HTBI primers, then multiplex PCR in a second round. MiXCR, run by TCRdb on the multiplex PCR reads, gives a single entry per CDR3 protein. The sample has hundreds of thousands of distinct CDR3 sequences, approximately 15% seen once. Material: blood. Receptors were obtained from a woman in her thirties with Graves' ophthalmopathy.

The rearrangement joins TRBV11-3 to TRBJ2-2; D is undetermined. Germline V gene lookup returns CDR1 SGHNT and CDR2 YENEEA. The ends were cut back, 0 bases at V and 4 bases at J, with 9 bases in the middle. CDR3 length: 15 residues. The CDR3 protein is CASSLEARGTGELFF. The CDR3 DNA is TGTGCCAGCAGCTTAGAGGCCCGTGGCACCGGGGAGCTGTTTTTT.

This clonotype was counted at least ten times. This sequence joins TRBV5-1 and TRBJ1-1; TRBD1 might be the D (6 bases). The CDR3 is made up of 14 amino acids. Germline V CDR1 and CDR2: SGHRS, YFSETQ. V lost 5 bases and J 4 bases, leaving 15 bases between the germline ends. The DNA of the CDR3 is TGCGCCAGCAGGACGACAGGTGGTAGCACTGAAGCTTTCTTT. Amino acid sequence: CASRTTGGSTEAFF.

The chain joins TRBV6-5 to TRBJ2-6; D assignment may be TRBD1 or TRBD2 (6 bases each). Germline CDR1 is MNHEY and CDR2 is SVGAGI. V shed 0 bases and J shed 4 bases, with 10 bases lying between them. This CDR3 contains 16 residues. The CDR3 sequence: CASSYSGGAGANVLTF. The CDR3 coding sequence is TGTGCCAGCAGTTACTCGGGGGGCGCGGGGGCCAACGTCCTGACTTTC.

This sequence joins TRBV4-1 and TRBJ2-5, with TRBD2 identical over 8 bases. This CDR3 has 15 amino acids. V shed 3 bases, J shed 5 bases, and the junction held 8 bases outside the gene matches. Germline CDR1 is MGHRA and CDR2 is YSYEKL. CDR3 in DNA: TGCGCCAGCAGCCATACAACTAGCGGATGGGAGACCCAGTACTTC. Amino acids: CASSHTTSGWETQYF.

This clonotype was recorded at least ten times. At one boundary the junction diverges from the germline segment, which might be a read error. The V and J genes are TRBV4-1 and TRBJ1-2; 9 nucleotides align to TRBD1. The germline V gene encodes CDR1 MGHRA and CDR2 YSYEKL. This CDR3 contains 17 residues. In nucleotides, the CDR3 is TGCGCCAGCAGCCAATATCATCCGGGACAGGGTGAATATGGCTGCACCTTC. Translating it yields CASSQYHPGQGEYGCTF.

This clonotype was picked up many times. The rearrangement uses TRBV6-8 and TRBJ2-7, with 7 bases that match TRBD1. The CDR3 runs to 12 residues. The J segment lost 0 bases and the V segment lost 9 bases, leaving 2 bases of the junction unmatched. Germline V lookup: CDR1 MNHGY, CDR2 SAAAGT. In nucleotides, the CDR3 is TGTGCCAGGGGACAGAGCTCCTACGAGCAGTACTTC. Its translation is CARGQSSYEQYF.

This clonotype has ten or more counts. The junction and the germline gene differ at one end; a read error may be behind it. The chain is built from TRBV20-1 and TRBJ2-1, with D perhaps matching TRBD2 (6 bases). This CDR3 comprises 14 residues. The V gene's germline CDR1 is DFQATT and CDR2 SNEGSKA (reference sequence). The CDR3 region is CSAKGGQPVVDMNF. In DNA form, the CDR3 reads TGCAGTGCTAAAGGAGGGCAGCCAGTCGTAGACATGAACTTC.

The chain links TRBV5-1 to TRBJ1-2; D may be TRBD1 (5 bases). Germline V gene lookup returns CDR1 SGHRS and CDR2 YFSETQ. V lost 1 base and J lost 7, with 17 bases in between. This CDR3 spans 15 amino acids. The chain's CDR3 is CASSLLGAGSGGYTF. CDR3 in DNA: TGCGCCAGCAGCTTGCTAGGCGCAGGGTCCGGTGGCTACACCTTC.

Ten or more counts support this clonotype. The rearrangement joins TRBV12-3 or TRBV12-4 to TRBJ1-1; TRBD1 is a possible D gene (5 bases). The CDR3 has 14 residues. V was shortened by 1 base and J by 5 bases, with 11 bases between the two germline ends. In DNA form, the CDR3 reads TGTGCCAGCAGTTTAGTTGGGACGCAAACTGAAGCTTTCTTT. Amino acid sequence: CASSLVGTQTEAFF.

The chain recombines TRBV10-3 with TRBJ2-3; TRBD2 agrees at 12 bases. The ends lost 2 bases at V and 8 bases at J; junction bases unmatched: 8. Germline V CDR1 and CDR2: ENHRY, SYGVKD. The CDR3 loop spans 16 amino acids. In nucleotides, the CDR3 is TGTGCCATCAGTGAGGGACTAGCGGGGATCCTGGTTACGCAGTATTTT. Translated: CAISEGLAGILVTQYF.

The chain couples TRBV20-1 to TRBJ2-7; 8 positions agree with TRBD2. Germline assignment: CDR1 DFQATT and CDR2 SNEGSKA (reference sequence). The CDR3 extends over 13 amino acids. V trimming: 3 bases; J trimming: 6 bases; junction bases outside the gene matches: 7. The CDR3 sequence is CSARGRGGPEQYF. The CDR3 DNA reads TGCAGTGCTAGGGGCCGGGGGGGGCCCGAGCAGTACTTC.

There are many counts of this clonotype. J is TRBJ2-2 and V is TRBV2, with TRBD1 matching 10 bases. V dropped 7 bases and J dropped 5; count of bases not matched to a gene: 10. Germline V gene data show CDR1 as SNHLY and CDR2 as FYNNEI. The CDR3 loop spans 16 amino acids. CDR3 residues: CASTFTGTGVTGELFF. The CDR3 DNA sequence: TGTGCCAGCACCTTTACCGGGACAGGGGTAACCGGGGAGCTGTTTTTT.

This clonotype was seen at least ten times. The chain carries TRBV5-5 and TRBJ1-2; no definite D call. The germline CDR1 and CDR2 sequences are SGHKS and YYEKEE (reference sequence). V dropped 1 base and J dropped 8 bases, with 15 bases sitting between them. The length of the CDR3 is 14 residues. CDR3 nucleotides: TGTGCCAGCAGCTTGAGATACTCCCGGGCAGGCTACACCTTC. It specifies CASSLRYSRAGYTF.

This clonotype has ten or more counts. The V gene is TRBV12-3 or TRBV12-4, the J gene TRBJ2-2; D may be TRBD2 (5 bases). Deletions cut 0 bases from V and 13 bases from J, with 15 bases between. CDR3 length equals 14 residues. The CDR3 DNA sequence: TGTGCCAGCAGTTTAGCGCTCGGGGAAGAGGCGCTGTTTTTT. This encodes CASSLALGEEALFF.

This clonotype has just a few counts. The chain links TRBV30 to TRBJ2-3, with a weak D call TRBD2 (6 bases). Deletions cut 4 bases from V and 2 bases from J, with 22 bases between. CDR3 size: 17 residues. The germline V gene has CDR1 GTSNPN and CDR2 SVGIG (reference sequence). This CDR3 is CAWTRFKGGGSTDTQYF. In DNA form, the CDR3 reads TGTGCCTGGACTAGATTCAAAGGTGGAGGGTCCACAGATACGCAGTATTTT.

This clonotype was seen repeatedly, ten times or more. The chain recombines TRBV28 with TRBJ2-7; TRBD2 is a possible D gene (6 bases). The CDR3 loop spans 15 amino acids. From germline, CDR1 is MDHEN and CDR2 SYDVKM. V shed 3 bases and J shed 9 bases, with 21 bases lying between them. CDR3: CASSLEGSGVFGQYF. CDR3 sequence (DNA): TGTGCCAGCAGTTTGGAGGGCTCCGGGGTTTTCGGGCAGTACTTC. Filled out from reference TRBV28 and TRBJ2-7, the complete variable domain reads DVKVTQSSRYLVKRTGEKVFLECVQDMDHENMFWYRQDPGLGLRLIYFSYDVKMKEKGDIPEGYSVSREKKERFSLILESASTNQTSMYLCASSLEGSGVFGQYFGPGTRLTVT.

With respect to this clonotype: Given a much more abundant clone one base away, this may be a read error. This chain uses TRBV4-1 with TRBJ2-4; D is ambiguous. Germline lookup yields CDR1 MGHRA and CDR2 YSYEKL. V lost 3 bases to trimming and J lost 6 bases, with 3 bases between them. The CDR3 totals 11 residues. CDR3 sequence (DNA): TGCGCCAGCAGCCAGAGAAACATTCAGTACTTC. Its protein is CASSQRNIQYF.

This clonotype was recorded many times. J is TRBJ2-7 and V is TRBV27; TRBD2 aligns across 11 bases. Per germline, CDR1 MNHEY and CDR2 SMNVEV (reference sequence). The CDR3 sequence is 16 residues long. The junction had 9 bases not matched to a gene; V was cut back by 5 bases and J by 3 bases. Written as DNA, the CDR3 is TGTGCCAGCAGTCGGAAACTAGCGGGAGTCCGCTACGAGCAGTACTTC. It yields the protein CASSRKLAGVRYEQYF.